Listed here are 26 T cell receptor beta chains from one sample, sequenced in a study of blood T cell repertoires in COVID-19. Here immunoSEQ multiplex PCR was the method, and the copy in TCRdb shows in-frame clones only, minus some. Of approximately 220,000 clones listed, 83% were seen once; the top ten hold about 3.9%. Sequencing was carried out using PBMCs or T cells enriched from blood (not recorded which). Receptors originate from a woman in her 40s who had been exposed to COVID-19.

This rearrangement joins TRBV2 to TRBJ2-2; 7 nucleotides agree with TRBD1. From germline, CDR1 is SNHLY and CDR2 FYNNEI. The ends lost 6 bases at V and 3 bases at J; junction bases unmatched: 7. This CDR3 has 15 residues. CDR3 sequence (DNA): TGTGCCAGCAGAGTCGGGACAGCGGACACCGGGGAGCTGTTTTTT. This translates into CASRVGTADTGELFF.

This clone was seen once. The chain joins TRBV7-2 to TRBJ2-5; 12 positions agree with TRBD2. Germline-derived CDR1 and CDR2 are SGHTA and FQGNSA. The CDR3 spans 16 residues. The junction had 4 bases not matched to a gene; V was cut back by 5 bases and J by 0 bases. The CDR3: CASSPRLAGDQETQYF. For the CDR3, the DNA is TGTGCCAGCAGCCCTAGACTAGCGGGGGACCAAGAGACCCAGTACTTC. The full variable domain, with the rest looked up from reference TRBV7-2 and TRBJ2-5, is GAGVSQSPSNKVTEKGKDVELRCDPISGHTALYWYRQSLGQGLEFLIYFQGNSAPDKSGLPSDRFSAERTGGSVSTLTIQRTQQEDSAVYLCASSPRLAGDQETQYFGPGTRLLVL.

The chain joins TRBV12-5 to TRBJ1-6; TRBD1 matches at 7 bases. After removal of 4 bases from V and 5 bases from J, the junction contained 2 bases not matched to a gene. This CDR3 is built from 14 residues. Looked up from germline, CDR1 is LGHNT and CDR2 is FRNRAP. The CDR3 DNA is TGTGCTAGTGGTTGGGGGACAGATAATTCACCCCTCCACTTT. This encodes CASGWGTDNSPLHF.

This chain uses TRBV5-1 with TRBJ2-3; 7 positions agree with TRBD1. The length of the CDR3 is 15 residues. V lost 4 bases, J lost 0 bases, and 5 bases stayed unmatched. CDR1 and CDR2 (germline): SGHRS, YFSETQ. The CDR3: CASSVGTVSTDTQYF. CDR3 coding DNA: TGCGCCAGCAGCGTGGGGACAGTAAGCACAGATACGCAGTATTTT.

V gene TRBV19 combines with J gene TRBJ1-5; 10 nucleotides match TRBD1. The V segment lost 8 bases and the J segment 7 bases; nucleotides outside the gene matches: 8. Germline CDR1 and CDR2: LNHDA and SQIVND (reference sequence). The CDR3 is made up of 14 amino acids. The CDR3 sequence: CASFDRGQGQPQHF. CDR3 coding DNA: TGTGCCAGTTTTGACAGGGGGCAAGGACAGCCCCAGCATTTT.

This clone has just one count. The V gene is TRBV19, the J gene TRBJ1-6; D perhaps matches TRBD1 (6 bases). Trimming stripped 3 bases from V and 5 bases from J, with 11 bases between. CDR3 length: 15 residues. Germline-derived CDR1 and CDR2 are LNHDA and SQIVND (reference sequence). The CDR3 is CASSIVGQNNSPLHF. Here the CDR3 DNA reads TGTGCCAGTAGTATCGTTGGACAGAATAATTCACCCCTCCACTTT.

V and J are TRBV7-9 and TRBJ1-6; perhaps TRBD1 as D (5 bases). The germline V and J ends were trimmed by 1 base and 10 bases, with 14 bases remaining between them. The V gene's germline CDR1 is SEHNR and CDR2 FQNEAQ (reference sequence). The CDR3 covers 15 residues. CDR3 coding DNA: TGTGCCAGCAGCTTAGAAGGGCCAGGGAAATCACCCCTCCACTTT. Translating gives CASSLEGPGKSPLHF.

This chain links TRBV2 with TRBJ2-7, with a weak D call TRBD1 (5 bases). The length of the CDR3 is 13 residues. Trimming took 2 bases from V and 4 from J, leaving 9 bases between them. CDR1 is SNHLY and CDR2 is FYNNEI in the germline V gene. CDR3 DNA sequence: TGTGCCAGCAGTGAACAGGGCCCATACGAGCAGTACTTC. Its protein is CASSEQGPYEQYF.

This clone has only a few counts. This chain joins TRBV4-2 and TRBJ1-2; D is ambiguous. The V end was cut by 1 base, the J end by 8 bases, with 5 bases between. This CDR3 is 11 amino acids long. CDR1 is LGHNA and CDR2 is YNFKEQ in the germline V gene. For the CDR3, the DNA is TGTGCCAGCAGCCAAGCCCAAGGCTACACCTTC. Its translation: CASSQAQGYTF.

This clone was picked up a small number of times. Other DNA sequences from this sample encode an identical CDR3 as well. CDR3 nucleotide sequence: TGCGCCAGCAGCCCGGTCGGGGGCAATCAGCCCCAGCATTTT. It codes for CASSPVGGNQPQHF. The chain is built from TRBV5-1 and TRBJ1-5; D gene unclear. With 4 bases removed from V and 2 bases from J, the gap between germline ends came to 10 bases. Looked up from germline, CDR1 is SGHRS and CDR2 is YFSETQ. The CDR3 length is 14 residues.

The chain uses TRBV18 and TRBJ1-4; TRBD1 is a possible D gene (6 bases). Germline lookup yields CDR1 KGHSH and CDR2 LQKENI. The CDR3 consists of 16 residues. V was pared by 0 bases and J by 7 bases, with 15 bases between. The CDR3: CASSPPIRGGFEKLFF. The CDR3 nucleotides read TGTGCCAGCTCACCACCGATCAGGGGCGGGTTTGAAAAACTGTTTTTT.

There are a few counts of this clone. The chain links TRBV4-1 to TRBJ1-6; 11 nucleotides align to TRBD1. Unmatched junction bases numbered 5, after V lost 4 bases and J lost 9 bases. The CDR3 has 15 amino acids. Germline loops: CDR1 MGHRA, CDR2 YSYEKL. The CDR3 coding sequence is TGCGCCAGCAGCCCAGGACAGGGGGCGCTTTCACCCCTCCACTTT. This sequence encodes CASSPGQGALSPLHF.

The V and J genes are TRBV5-1 and TRBJ1-5, with D possibly matching TRBD1 (5 bases). Trimming took 5 bases from V and 7 from J, leaving 13 bases between them. There are 13 residues in the CDR3. CDR1 and CDR2 from the germline V gene are SGHRS and YFSETQ. CDR3 DNA sequence: TGCGCCAGCAGTGGGGATCGGGGGCAGCCCCAGCATTTT. Protein product: CASSGDRGQPQHF.

The chain joins TRBV18 to TRBJ1-6, with TRBD1 identical over 8 bases. Germline assignment: CDR1 KGHSH and CDR2 LQKENI. The V segment lost 2 bases and the J segment 1 base; nucleotides outside the gene matches: 4. This CDR3 has 17 amino acids. Here the CDR3 reads CASSPTQGGSYNSPLHF. In DNA form, the CDR3 reads TGTGCCAGCTCACCAACACAGGGGGGATCCTATAATTCACCCCTCCACTTT. Using reference TRBV18 and TRBJ1-6 for the parts outside the CDR3, the full variable domain is NAGVMQNPRHLVRRRGQEARLRCSPMKGHSHVYWYRQLPEEGLKFMVYLQKENIIDESGMPKERFSAEFPKEGPSILRIQQVVRGDSAAYFCASSPTQGGSYNSPLHFGNGTRLTVT.

The chain employs TRBV2 and TRBJ2-1, with 9 nucleotides matching TRBD1. V shed 5 bases and J 2 bases; nucleotides not matched to a gene: 4. CDR3 size: 15 residues. From germline, CDR1 is SNHLY and CDR2 FYNNEI. The CDR3 DNA reads TGTGCCAGCAGTAACAGGGGGCTCACCTACAATGAGCAGTTCTTC. Protein product: CASSNRGLTYNEQFF.

The V and J genes are TRBV10-3 and TRBJ2-7, with TRBD1 matching over 9 bases. The germline V gene has CDR1 ENHRY and CDR2 SYGVKD. The V gene end was trimmed by 3 bases and the J gene end by 4 bases; junction bases not matched to a gene: 4. The CDR3 totals 14 residues. The CDR3 here is CAISEGQGKYEQYF. CDR3 nucleotide sequence: TGTGCCATCAGTGAAGGACAGGGGAAGTACGAGCAGTACTTC.

CDR3 residues: CASRLVGGSYEQYF. CDR3 DNA: TGCGCCAGCAGACTCGTCGGGGGGTCCTACGAGCAGTACTTC. The chain links TRBV5-1 to TRBJ2-7, with 7 bases aligning to TRBD2. Per germline, CDR1 SGHRS and CDR2 YFSETQ. The CDR3 sequence is 14 residues long. Trimming removed 5 bases from V and 1 base from J; junction bases left unmatched: 6.

The chain recombines TRBV5-1 with TRBJ1-2, with TRBD1 identical over 7 bases. CDR3 length: 16 amino acids. V was pared by 3 bases and J by 4 bases, with 12 bases of the junction left unmatched. The germline CDR1 and CDR2 sequences are SGHRS and YFSETQ. The CDR3: CASSYYGTVGGYGYTF. In DNA form, the CDR3 reads TGCGCCAGCAGCTATTACGGGACAGTCGGTGGCTATGGCTACACCTTC. Full variable domain (rest looked up from reference TRBV5-1 and TRBJ1-2): KAGVTQTPRYLIKTRGQQVTLSCSPISGHRSVSWYQQTPGQGLQFLFEYFSETQRNKGNFPGRFSGRQFSNSRSEMNVSTLELGDSALYLCASSYYGTVGGYGYTFGSGTRLTVV.

This clone was observed a single time. The gene calls are TRBV12-5 and TRBJ2-7; D remains ambiguous. The length of the CDR3 is 12 residues. CDR1 and CDR2 (germline): LGHNT, FRNRAP. V was clipped by 0 bases and J by 7 bases, with 7 bases between them. CDR3 nucleotides: TGTGCTAGTGGTTTGGTATGGCTGGAGCAGTACTTC. Protein sequence: CASGLVWLEQYF. Together with reference TRBV12-5 and TRBJ2-7, the CDR3 gives the full variable domain: DARVTQTPRHKVTEMGQEVTMRCQPILGHNTVFWYRQTMMQGLELLAYFRNRAPLDDSGMPKDRFSAEMPDATLATLKIQPSEPRDSAVYFCASGLVWLEQYFGPGTRLTVT.

The chain uses TRBV3-1 (or the pseudogene TRBV3-2) and TRBJ2-7; 10 positions match TRBD1. J lost 9 bases, V lost 4 bases, and 9 bases had no gene match. CDR1 and CDR2 (germline): LGHDT, YNNKEL (reference sequence). CDR3 length: 14 amino acids. The CDR3 spells CASSLGGTGVGQYF. CDR3 nucleotides: TGTGCCAGCAGCCTGGGAGGGACAGGGGTTGGGCAGTACTTC.

A word on this clone: The junction departs from germline at one end; a sequencing error may be responsible. This chain uses TRBV7-2 with TRBJ2-5, with D perhaps TRBD2 (7 bases). CDR1 is SGHTA and CDR2 is FQGNSA in the germline V gene. The CDR3 covers 15 residues. The CDR3: CASTLGGRGPETQYF. The CDR3 nucleotides are TGTGCCAGCACCTTAGGGGGGAGGGGTCCAGAGACCCAGTACTTC. Full variable domain (outside the CDR3, taken from reference TRBV7-2 and TRBJ2-5): GAGVSQSPSNKVTEKGKDVELRCDPISGHTALYWYRQSLGQGLEFLIYFQGNSAPDKSGLPSDRFSAERTGGSVSTLTIQRTQQEDSAVYLCASTLGGRGPETQYFGPGTRLLVL.

The chain carries TRBV13 and TRBJ2-1; weak D call: TRBD1 (5 bases). The germline V gene encodes CDR1 PRHDT and CDR2 FYEKMQ (reference sequence). With 0 bases removed from V and 12 bases from J, the gap between germline ends came to 15 bases. This CDR3 is 14 amino acids long. CDR3 DNA: TGTGCCAGCAGCTTAGGCCGGCAGGGAAAGGGGCAGTTCTTC. This codes for CASSLGRQGKGQFF.

This chain links TRBV19 with TRBJ1-6; 8 nucleotides match TRBD1. CDR3 length: 15 amino acids. V lost 5 bases, J lost 8 bases, and 8 bases stayed unmatched. Germline V gives CDR1 LNHDA, CDR2 SQIVND (reference sequence). The CDR3 region has the DNA TGTGCCAGTAGTGCAGGACAGGGCCAGGATTCACCCCTCCACTTT. This translates into CASSAGQGQDSPLHF. Full variable domain (rest looked up from reference TRBV19 and TRBJ1-6): DGGITQSPKYLFRKEGQNVTLSCEQNLNHDAMYWYRQDPGQGLRLIYYSQIVNDFQKGDIAEGYSVSREKKESFPLTVTSAQKNPTAFYLCASSAGQGQDSPLHFGNGTRLTVT.

The V and J genes are TRBV6-5 and TRBJ1-5; D may be TRBD1 (5 bases). CDR1 and CDR2 (germline): MNHEY, SVGAGI. This CDR3 spans 15 amino acids. V lost 2 bases to trimming and J lost 2 bases, with 10 bases between them. The CDR3 reads CASSYGGNGNQPQHF. DNA of the CDR3: TGTGCCAGCAGTTACGGGGGGAATGGCAATCAGCCCCAGCATTTT.

V and J are TRBV6-1 and TRBJ1-1, with 7 bases fitting TRBD1. The CDR3 is made up of 13 amino acids. V gave up 3 bases and J gave up 6 bases; unmatched junction bases: 4. Germline V gene lookup returns CDR1 MNHNS and CDR2 SASEGT. The CDR3 is CASSDGTAAEAFF. DNA for the CDR3: TGTGCCAGCAGTGATGGGACAGCAGCTGAAGCTTTCTTT.

The J gene is TRBJ2-3, the V gene TRBV2; no firm D call. The CDR3 length is 14 residues. CDR1 SNHLY and CDR2 FYNNEI come from the germline V gene. V was shortened by 8 bases and J by 1 base, with 13 bases between the two germline ends. In DNA, the CDR3 is TGTGCCAGCCTCCTCCAGTCCGGCACAGATACGCAGTATTTT. Translated: CASLLQSGTDTQYF. Drawing the rest from reference TRBV2 and TRBJ2-3, the complete variable domain is EPEVTQTPSHQVTQMGQEVILRCVPISNHLYFYWYRQILGQKVEFLVSFYNNEISEKSEIFDDQFSVERPDGSNFTLKIRSTKLEDSAMYFCASLLQSGTDTQYFGPGTRLTVL.